The TCR beta chain described here comes from a study of beta chain features in type 1 diabetes. Study outcomes and limitations: All four CD4+ subsets from Type 1 diabetes patients carried moderately but significantly shorter TCRB CDR3s.

All of the sorted populations showed purity greater than 98%. Since all of the isolated RNA was reverse transcribed, expressed TCRB transcripts were what got sequenced. Libraries were prepared by immunoSEQ multiplex PCR; TCRdb keeps only in-frame clonotypes and omits some of them. The data hold 310,000 or so clones, with about 11% observed a single time. In the case of this clone: Its matching antigen is unknown.

Germline CDR1 and CDR2: SGHRS and YFSETQ. The CDR3 runs 15 residues. V was cut by 9 bases and J by 4 bases, with 22 bases left in between. Sequenced sample: naive CD4+ T cells from blood. The sequence was collected from a woman aged 25 to 39 in good health. V and J are TRBV5-1 and TRBJ1-1, with D possibly matching TRBD1 (6 bases). CDR3 region: CAIEGGTHPSTEAFF. CDR3 DNA: TGCGCCATAGAGGGGGGGACACATCCGAGCACTGAAGCTTTCTTT.